The 21 T cell receptor beta chains presented below share a single source sample, sequenced in a study of blood T cell repertoires in COVID-19. Sequencing was performed with immunoSEQ multiplex PCR; in TCRdb, only in-frame clones are kept and a portion is missing. The sample lists roughly 120,000 clones; about nine tenths were seen once. The sequencing input was peripheral blood. The receptor source for this set is a human donor in a cohort sampled during active COVID-19.

The chain carries TRBV19 and TRBJ1-5; D may be TRBD1 (5 bases). CDR3 length: 13 residues. CDR1 and CDR2 (germline): LNHDA, SQIVND (reference sequence). V shed 5 bases and J shed 6 bases, with 11 bases lying between them. For the CDR3, the DNA is TGTGCCAGTAGTTTGGGGGGATTTCAGCCCCAGCATTTT. This translates into CASSLGGFQPQHF. Together with reference TRBV19 and TRBJ1-5, the CDR3 gives the full variable domain: DGGITQSPKYLFRKEGQNVTLSCEQNLNHDAMYWYRQDPGQGLRLIYYSQIVNDFQKGDIAEGYSVSREKKESFPLTVTSAQKNPTAFYLCASSLGGFQPQHFGDGTRLSIL.

This clone was recorded once. V gene TRBV19 combines with J gene TRBJ2-2, with 9 bases matching TRBD1. CDR1 and CDR2 (germline): LNHDA, SQIVND (reference sequence). This CDR3 comprises 15 residues. V shed 4 bases, J shed 5 bases, and the junction held 5 bases outside the gene matches. The CDR3 is CASSRGTGRTGELFF. CDR3 DNA: TGTGCCAGTAGTAGGGGGACAGGGAGAACCGGGGAGCTGTTTTTT.

This sequence joins TRBV5-1 and TRBJ1-1; weak D call: TRBD1 (5 bases). V was pared by 0 bases and J by 0 bases, with 12 bases between. Germline V lookup: CDR1 SGHRS, CDR2 YFSETQ. The CDR3 consists of 16 residues. The CDR3 region is CASSLAAGGVNTEAFF. Written as DNA, the CDR3 is TGCGCCAGCAGCTTGGCGGCGGGGGGAGTGAACACTGAAGCTTTCTTT.

The chain recombines TRBV9 with TRBJ2-3, with TRBD1 matching 7 bases. Germline V CDR1 and CDR2: SGDLS, YYNGEE. The V and J ends lost 4 bases and 1 base, in that order; junction bases with no gene match: 3. The CDR3 totals 14 residues. The CDR3 coding sequence is TGTGCCAGCAGCTATGGACAGGGCACAGATACGCAGTATTTT. As protein: CASSYGQGTDTQYF.

This chain joins TRBV7-2 and TRBJ2-3; D unclear. The CDR3 totals 15 residues. CDR1 SGHTA and CDR2 FQGNSA come from the germline V gene. Trimming left V 1 base short and J 0 bases short, with 8 bases between. As DNA, the CDR3 is TGTGCCAGCAGCTTAGTTGCGACTAGCACAGATACGCAGTATTTT. Translating gives CASSLVATSTDTQYF.

This clone was found once. The J gene is TRBJ2-3, the V gene TRBV6-5; D gene unclear. This CDR3 comprises 15 residues. V was pared by 0 bases and J by 1 base, with 8 bases between. Per germline, CDR1 MNHEY and CDR2 SVGAGI. Here the CDR3 DNA reads TGTGCCAGCAGTTACTCGGGCACCCGCACAGATACGCAGTATTTT. This sequence encodes CASSYSGTRTDTQYF.

The V gene is TRBV10-1, the J gene TRBJ2-7; maybe TRBD2 (5 bases). The ends were cut back, 8 bases at V and 3 bases at J, with 8 bases in the middle. CDR1 is WNHNN, CDR2 SYGVQD, per germline (reference sequence). The length of the CDR3 is 11 residues. CDR3 nucleotides: TGCGCCAGCGCTAGCAGCTACGAGCAGTACTTC. It specifies CASASSYEQYF.

The rearrangement links TRBV18 to TRBJ2-3; D perhaps matches TRBD2 (5 bases). The CDR3 totals 15 residues. V dropped 4 bases and J dropped 3 bases, with 14 bases sitting between them. From germline, CDR1 is KGHSH and CDR2 LQKENI. CDR3 nucleotide sequence: TGTGCCAGCTCACGAAGCGGAGGAGAGACAGATACGCAGTATTTT. This encodes CASSRSGGETDTQYF.

V gene TRBV16 combines with J gene TRBJ1-5; D not resolved. Germline lookup yields CDR1 KGHSY and CDR2 FQNENV. The CDR3 has 17 residues. V was pared by 0 bases and J by 9 bases, with 21 bases between. CDR3 in DNA: TGTGCCAGCAGCCAATCGGGCCGGACTGGTTATATTTGGCCCCAGCATTTT. As protein: CASSQSGRTGYIWPQHF.

The genes are TRBV3-1 (or the pseudogene TRBV3-2) and TRBJ2-4, with 8 bases lining up with TRBD2. Unmatched junction bases numbered 7, after V lost 6 bases and J lost 9 bases. Germline lookup yields CDR1 LGHDT and CDR2 YNNKEL (reference sequence). The CDR3 extends over 13 amino acids. In nucleotides, the CDR3 is TGTGCCAGCAGTCCCACGACTAGCGTCATTCAGTACTTC. Its translation is CASSPTTSVIQYF.

The chain is built from TRBV5-1 and TRBJ2-3; 8 bases are a match to TRBD2. Germline trimming cut 0 bases from V and 6 bases from J; bases unmatched to any gene: 12. The CDR3 covers 17 residues. Germline V gene sequence: CDR1 SGHRS, CDR2 YFSETQ. Written as DNA, the CDR3 is TGCGCCAGCAGCTTGGTAGGGGCGGGGGGAAATTTGGATACGCAGTATTTT. Translating it yields CASSLVGAGGNLDTQYF.

This clone was counted only a few times. The J gene is TRBJ2-7, the V gene TRBV5-5; 8 nucleotides align to TRBD1. The CDR3 has 15 residues. The ends lost 1 base at V and 5 bases at J; junction bases unmatched: 8. Germline V gene data show CDR1 as SGHKS and CDR2 as YYEKEE (reference sequence). The chain's CDR3 is CASSLLAGGFDEQYF. The CDR3 bases are TGTGCCAGCAGCTTGTTGGCAGGGGGCTTCGACGAGCAGTACTTC.

The rearrangement joins TRBV18 to TRBJ1-2; possible D gene TRBD1, 5 bases. With 1 base removed from V and 4 bases from J, the gap between germline ends came to 13 bases. The CDR3 runs to 15 residues. From germline, CDR1 is KGHSH and CDR2 LQKENI. The CDR3 DNA sequence: TGTGCCAGCTCACCACTGGGAGGGGCTGGCTATGGCTACACCTTC. This sequence encodes CASSPLGGAGYGYTF.

The chain combines TRBV9 with TRBJ1-3, with a tentative D call TRBD1 (5 bases). The CDR3 spans 16 residues. The germline V gene has CDR1 SGDLS and CDR2 YYNGEE. With 2 bases removed from V and 0 bases from J, the gap between germline ends came to 12 bases. The CDR3 bases are TGTGCCAGCAGCGTTAGCTCTGACAGCTCTGGAAACACCATATATTTT. Translating it yields CASSVSSDSSGNTIYF.

The chain employs TRBV18 and TRBJ2-4; 13 bases agree with TRBD2. The CDR3 is made up of 15 amino acids. The V and J ends lost 5 bases and 8 bases, in that order; junction bases with no gene match: 6. Germline V gene lookup returns CDR1 KGHSH and CDR2 LQKENI. The CDR3 reads CASSIGTSGIDIQYF. CDR3 DNA: TGTGCCAGCTCAATCGGGACTAGCGGGATCGACATTCAGTACTTC.

This chain connects TRBV3-1 (or the pseudogene TRBV3-2) to TRBJ2-5; D is undetermined. V lost 1 base and J 1 base, leaving 7 bases between the germline ends. The CDR3 runs to 14 residues. Germline V gene lookup returns CDR1 LGHDT and CDR2 YNNKEL (reference sequence). The CDR3 region is CASSQVSGQETQYF. The DNA of the CDR3 is TGTGCCAGCAGCCAAGTTTCCGGCCAAGAGACCCAGTACTTC.

V usage is TRBV19 and J usage is TRBJ1-6, with D maybe TRBD1 (6 bases). The CDR3 runs 15 residues. V lost 4 bases and J lost 7, with 14 bases in between. Germline CDR1 LNHDA, CDR2 SQIVND (reference sequence). Here the CDR3 DNA reads TGTGCCAGTAGTACCCAGGGGCAGGGAAATTCACCCCTCCACTTT. Residues: CASSTQGQGNSPLHF.

The rearrangement joins TRBV7-2 to TRBJ2-1, with TRBD2 matching 7 bases. The CDR3 spans 13 residues. J lost 10 bases, V lost 5 bases, and 8 bases had no gene match. Germline CDR1 SGHTA, CDR2 FQGNSA. CDR3: CASSQGLVQEQFF. The CDR3 region has the DNA TGTGCCAGCAGCCAAGGACTAGTTCAGGAGCAGTTCTTC.

Concerning this clone: A read error may produce the germline difference seen at one junction end. The rearrangement joins TRBV5-6 to TRBJ1-2; TRBD1 agrees at 9 bases. The CDR3 consists of 11 residues. CDR1 is SGHDT and CDR2 is YYEEEE in the germline V gene. This CDR3 reads CASSPGQGQPF. The CDR3 nucleotides read TGTGCCAGCAGCCCGGGACAGGGCCAACCCTTC.

To note about this clone: This sample also contains other DNA sequences that code for the same CDR3. The V and J genes are TRBV14 and TRBJ2-3; D is unresolved. V was pared by 4 bases and J by 0 bases, with 8 bases between. Germline assignment: CDR1 SGHDN and CDR2 FVKESK. The CDR3 loop spans 14 amino acids. The CDR3 here is CASSPTRSTDTQYF. The CDR3 region has the DNA TGTGCCAGCAGCCCGACTCGCAGCACAGATACGCAGTATTTT.

The chain is built from TRBV28 and TRBJ1-1; D uncertain. This CDR3 region has 14 residues. Germline V gene data show CDR1 as MDHEN and CDR2 as SYDVKM. Trimming stripped 5 bases from V and 11 bases from J, with 21 bases between. The CDR3 is CASSPGDRRWEAFF. For the CDR3, the DNA is TGTGCCAGCAGTCCTGGCGATCGAAGGTGGGAGGCTTTCTTT.